This record covers a single T cell receptor beta chain. Its antigen remains unidentified. The data were obtained in a study of CD8+CD57+ T cells in acquired aplastic anemia. At the level of the study: Quantities of DNA derived from sorted CD4+ and CD8+ cells averaged approximately 3.5 ug. Notes on the study in general: Between patients and controls, some 31 CD8+ CDR3 sequences were found in common. Controls and patients did not differ significantly in CD8+ Simpson's diversity.

V lost 4 bases and J lost 6; bases outside the gene matches: 6. CDR1 is LNHNV and CDR2 is YYDKDF in the germline V gene (reference sequence). This CDR3 is built from 14 residues. According to the study, genomic DNA was the template for TCR beta VDJ and CDR3 profiling. TCRdb re-derived calls from the reads in MiXCR, one entry per CDR3 protein. The data hold a few hundred thousand distinct CDR3 sequences, with 30% to 35% observed a single time. The sequence was collected from a human donor in good health, serving as a control. The sample consisted of sorted CD4+, CD8+, or CD8+CD57+ T cells (not recorded which) from PBMCs. The chain links TRBV15 to TRBJ2-3; 8 positions agree with TRBD2. The CDR3 DNA reads TGTGCCACCAGCACCGGGGGGGGTTCGGATACGCAGTATTTT. The encoded protein is CATSTGGGSDTQYF.